These 9 T cell receptor beta chains share one sample of origin, sequenced in a study of cytomegalovirus exposure and HLA in healthy donors (dated by TCRdb to about 2017). Libraries were prepared through the immunoSEQ multiplex PCR assay. For the multiplex PCR, a mixture combining 60 forward primers for TCR Vbeta segments and 13 reverse primers for TCR Jbeta segments was used. The immuneACCESS repertoire file appears here via TCRdb, limited to in-frame rearrangements. These files lack a portion of the clones; in checked studies, under half of the deficit traces to unresolved V genes, and the cause of the others is not known. The sample table records 150,000 to 200,000 clones; about four fifths of these occur just once. The ten largest clonotypes hold 8.5% of the sample. The source material was PBMCs. Source of these receptors: a male donor in good health and CMV-seropositive.

The V and J genes are TRBV2 and TRBJ2-5, with D maybe TRBD2 (5 bases). The CDR3 is 13 residues long. Germline V CDR1 and CDR2: SNHLY, FYNNEI. V lost 9 bases to trimming and J lost 1 base, with 12 bases between them. In DNA, the CDR3 is TGTGCCAGAGGAGGACTCCGCCAAGAGACCCAGTACTTC. It translates to CARGGLRQETQYF.

The rearrangement links TRBV13 to TRBJ1-1; TRBD1 aligns across 10 bases. Germline V gene data show CDR1 as PRHDT and CDR2 as FYEKMQ (reference sequence). V shed 8 bases and J 0 bases; nucleotides not matched to a gene: 6. The CDR3 sequence is 15 residues long. CDR3 amino acids: CASSGTGDMNTEAFF. The CDR3, as DNA: TGTGCCAGCTCCGGGACAGGGGACATGAACACTGAAGCTTTCTTT.

This clone was counted once. The chain uses TRBV5-1 and TRBJ1-1; tentative D call: TRBD1 (6 bases). The CDR3 is made up of 14 amino acids. Germline V gives CDR1 SGHRS, CDR2 YFSETQ. V lost 0 bases to trimming and J lost 4 bases, with 10 bases between them. The CDR3 loop reads CASSLEGGFTEAFF. CDR3 sequence (DNA): TGCGCCAGCAGCTTGGAAGGGGGATTCACTGAAGCTTTCTTT.

The rearrangement joins TRBV6-1 to TRBJ1-1; perhaps TRBD1 as D (6 bases). Trimming left V 6 bases short and J 2 bases short, with 13 bases between. The CDR3 loop spans 14 amino acids. From germline, CDR1 is MNHNS and CDR2 SASEGT. As DNA, the CDR3 is TGTGCCAGCAGCGCCCCGGGACATAACACTGAAGCTTTCTTT. It is translated as CASSAPGHNTEAFF.

This sequence joins TRBV19 and TRBJ1-1; D is ambiguous. Germline CDR1 and CDR2: LNHDA and SQIVND (reference sequence). The V and J ends lost 3 bases and 1 base respectively, with 9 bases between them. The CDR3 contains 14 residues. This CDR3 is CASSILEPNTEAFF. The CDR3, as DNA: TGTGCCAGTAGTATTCTTGAGCCGAACACTGAAGCTTTCTTT. The full variable domain, completed using reference TRBV19 and TRBJ1-1, is DGGITQSPKYLFRKEGQNVTLSCEQNLNHDAMYWYRQDPGQGLRLIYYSQIVNDFQKGDIAEGYSVSREKKESFPLTVTSAQKNPTAFYLCASSILEPNTEAFFGQGTRLTVV.

The rearrangement joins TRBV7-2 to TRBJ1-5, with 9 bases aligning to TRBD1. This CDR3 spans 14 amino acids. Trimming removed 5 bases from V and 6 bases from J; junction bases left unmatched: 5. Germline CDR1 is SGHTA and CDR2 is FQGNSA. CDR3: CASSQGQGGQPQHF. The DNA for the CDR3 is TGTGCCAGCAGCCAGGGACAGGGCGGTCAGCCCCAGCATTTT.

This chain links TRBV2 with TRBJ2-1; the D gene is possibly TRBD2 (5 bases). Germline V lookup: CDR1 SNHLY, CDR2 FYNNEI. The CDR3 has 14 amino acids. V was shortened by 0 bases and J by 13 bases, with 16 bases between the two germline ends. The CDR3 nucleotides read TGTGCCAGCAGTGAAGCGGGGTGGACTGGGCCCCAGTTCTTC. Protein product: CASSEAGWTGPQFF.

This clone was counted only a few times. The chain employs TRBV6-5 and TRBJ2-7; TRBD1 matches 9 bases. CDR3 length equals 15 residues. Germline assignment: CDR1 MNHEY and CDR2 SVGAGI. Trimming took 5 bases from V and 5 from J; bases not matched to a gene: 10. The CDR3 nucleotides read TGTGCCAGCAGTCCCTTCGGGACAGGGAAGAACGAGCAGTACTTC. Translating it yields CASSPFGTGKNEQYF.

The V call is TRBV6-6, the J call TRBJ2-3; 9 nucleotides agree with TRBD1. Unmatched junction bases numbered 9, after V lost 6 bases and J lost 5 bases. Germline V CDR1 and CDR2: MNHNY, SVGAGI (reference sequence). This CDR3 is 15 amino acids long. The CDR3 sequence is CASRYGQGSQDTQYF. The CDR3 DNA sequence: TGTGCCAGCAGGTATGGACAGGGGTCACAAGATACGCAGTATTTT.